This T cell receptor (beta chain) was sequenced in a study of shared clonotypes between healthy human individuals. General observations from the study: Generally, naive subsets came out with larger estimated richness than memory subsets. Since donors were few, the genetic and exposure-history diversity represented was limited. Blood was the only sampled material, and tissue repertoires likely differ. Clonotype sharing across several donors was observed for about 5.5% of naive CD4 clonotypes.

TCRdb's table, derived via immunoSEQ multiplex PCR, lists solely in-frame clones and lacks some. The data hold 800,000 or so clones, with 96% observed a single time. The CDR3 extends over 17 amino acids. Germline V gives CDR1 ENHRY, CDR2 SYGVKD. J gave up 0 bases and V 3 bases, and 11 bases lay outside the gene matches. The naive CD8 population came from CD45RO-negative cells selected for CCR7, without terminally differentiated effector memory CD45RA+ cells. About this clone itself: The antigen remains unidentified.

The chain carries TRBV10-3 and TRBJ2-7, with 7 positions matching TRBD2. This receptor was taken from a man younger than 40 in good health. Sequencing used naive CD8+ T cells sorted from blood. The CDR3 protein is CAISDGTAGVFSYEQYF. The CDR3 nucleotides read TGTGCCATCAGTGATGGCACGGCGGGAGTATTCTCCTACGAGCAGTACTTC.